The 5 T cell receptor beta chains reported below all come from one sample, sequenced in a study of radiation and T cells in renal cell carcinoma (dated by TCRdb to the early 2020s). This specimen's time point label, interpreted: tumor resected at nephrectomy. The intended sense of this specimen's treatment or condition label: 15 Gy SBRT to primary tumor, nephrectomy 4 weeks later. Receptor amplification or capture employed the immunoSEQ multiplex PCR assay. As stored in TCRdb, this immuneACCESS dataset retains in-frame rearrangements with V and J assigned. A fraction of the clones does not appear; measured against another copy, unresolved V genes explain less than half of the discrepancy, and the remainder lacks a known reason. The sample includes about 15,000 clones, with over 60% observed a single time. Of the sample, 25% to 30% is held by the ten largest clones. Source: tumor tissue, taken from a patient whose treatment included radiotherapy and nephrectomy. These receptors came from a woman aged 70-85 years with renal cell carcinoma.

The V gene is TRBV4-3, the J gene TRBJ2-2, with 7 bases matching TRBD1. Looked up from germline, CDR1 is LGHNA and CDR2 is YSLEER. This CDR3 is 13 amino acids long. V shed 4 bases and J 11 bases; nucleotides not matched to a gene: 7. The CDR3 sequence is CASSLQTGKELFF. The DNA for the CDR3 is TGCGCCAGCAGCCTCCAGACAGGGAAAGAGCTGTTTTTT.

The chain combines TRBV6-1 with TRBJ2-7; D is ambiguous. This CDR3 comprises 13 residues. Germline values: CDR1 MNHNS, CDR2 SASEGT. Between the trimmed V and J ends, which lost 1 base and 3 bases, there was a span of 7 bases. The CDR3: CASSEGLHYEQYF. CDR3 bases: TGTGCCAGCAGTGAAGGCCTACACTACGAGCAGTACTTC.

This clone has more than one count but fewer than ten. The chain links TRBV28 to TRBJ1-1; 8 bases agree with TRBD1. J was trimmed by 1 base and V by 6 bases; bases with no gene match: 10. The CDR3 length is 16 residues. CDR1 is MDHEN, CDR2 SYDVKM, per germline. The CDR3 loop is CASSLTGVARNTEAFF. In nucleotides, the CDR3 is TGTGCCAGCAGCCTGACAGGGGTCGCAAGGAACACTGAAGCTTTCTTT.

The chain has TRBV7-2 and TRBJ1-1, with D tentatively TRBD1 (6 bases). The CDR3 totals 14 residues. The germline V and J ends were trimmed by 5 bases and 4 bases, with 14 bases remaining between them. CDR1 is SGHTA, CDR2 FQGNSA, per germline. CDR3 DNA: TGTGCCAGCAGCCTCAGCGGGGGCGGCACTGAAGCTTTCTTT. Its protein is CASSLSGGGTEAFF.

The chain recombines TRBV4-1 with TRBJ2-1; 8 bases are a match to TRBD2. V gave up 1 base and J gave up 7 bases; unmatched junction bases: 3. This CDR3 contains 14 residues. Looked up from germline, CDR1 is MGHRA and CDR2 is YSYEKL. In DNA, the CDR3 is TGCGCCAGCAGCCAAGCGGGAGGGCTTAATGAGCAGTTCTTC. It specifies CASSQAGGLNEQFF.